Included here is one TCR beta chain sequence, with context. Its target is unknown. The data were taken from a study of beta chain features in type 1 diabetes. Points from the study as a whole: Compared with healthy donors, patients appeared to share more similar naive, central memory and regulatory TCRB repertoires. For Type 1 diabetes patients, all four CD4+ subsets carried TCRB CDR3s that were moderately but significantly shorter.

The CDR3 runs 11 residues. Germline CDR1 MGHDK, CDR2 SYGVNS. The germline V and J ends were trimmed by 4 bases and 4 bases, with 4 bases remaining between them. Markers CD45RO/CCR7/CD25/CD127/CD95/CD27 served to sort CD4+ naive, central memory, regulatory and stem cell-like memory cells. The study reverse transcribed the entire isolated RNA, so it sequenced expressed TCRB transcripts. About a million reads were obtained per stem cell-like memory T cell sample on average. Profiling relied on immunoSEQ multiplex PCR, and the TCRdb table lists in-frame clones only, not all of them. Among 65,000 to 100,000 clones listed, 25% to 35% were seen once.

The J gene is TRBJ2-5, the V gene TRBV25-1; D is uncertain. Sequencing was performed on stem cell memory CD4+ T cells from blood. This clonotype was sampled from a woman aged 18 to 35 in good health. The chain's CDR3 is CASSGGETQYF. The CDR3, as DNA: TGTGCCAGCAGTGGCGGAGAGACCCAGTACTTC.